This T cell receptor (beta chain) was sequenced for a study of CD8 T cells in ankylosing spondylitis. Findings and limits, study-wide: What appeared characteristic of ankylosing spondylitis blood was a TCR beta motif of eight highly homologous variants.

In TCRdb, the 5' RACE reads were re-called with MiXCR into one record per CDR3 protein. The table includes a few hundred thousand distinct CDR3 sequences, about 18% detected once. This clonotype was observed a handful of times. The antigen is not known. Per germline, CDR1 MGHRA and CDR2 YSYEKL. Deletions cut 2 bases from V and 0 bases from J, with 15 bases between. The CDR3 has 17 amino acids. This receptor was taken from a male donor with ankylosing spondylitis. V usage is TRBV4-1 and J usage is TRBJ2-3; D is undetermined. The specimen was blood, either unsorted or a sorted T cell fraction (not recorded which). This CDR3 is CASSQITQSKSTDTQYF. For the CDR3, the DNA is TGCGCCAGCAGCCAAATTACGCAGTCAAAAAGCACAGATACGCAGTATTTT.